This T cell receptor (beta chain) came from a study of regulatory T cells in long-lasting Graves disease. As for the study in general: Newly diagnosed Graves' patients took antithyroid drugs under 3 months.

Described time point: newly diagnosed GD, antithyroid drugs for less than 3 months. Extracted PBMC RNA gave rise to the TCR library. This CDR3 spans 18 amino acids. Trimming left V 7 bases short and J 4 bases short, with 28 bases between. Germline lookup yields CDR1 MDHEN and CDR2 SYDVKM. Arm-PCR of CDR3 regions and iRepertoire HTBI primers were used to build TCR beta libraries. Using its own MiXCR run on the multiplex PCR reads, TCRdb lists one record per CDR3 protein. The sample holds hundreds of thousands of distinct CDR3 sequences; about 16% are singletons and the top ten take about 12%. The table lists this clonotype with a few counts. The same specimen was also included in a second study, on T cells in Graves' hyperthyroidism and ophthalmopathy.

J is TRBJ1-2 and V is TRBV28; D uncertain. The sequence was collected from a man between 18 and 29 years old with Graves disease. Source: peripheral blood mononuclear cells (PBMCs), taken at new diagnosis, from a patient treated with antithyroid drugs. DNA of the CDR3: TGTGCCAGCACCCCAAATGCGGCGGAACTGCACTTATCCTATGGCTACACCTTC. It encodes CASTPNAAELHLSYGYTF.